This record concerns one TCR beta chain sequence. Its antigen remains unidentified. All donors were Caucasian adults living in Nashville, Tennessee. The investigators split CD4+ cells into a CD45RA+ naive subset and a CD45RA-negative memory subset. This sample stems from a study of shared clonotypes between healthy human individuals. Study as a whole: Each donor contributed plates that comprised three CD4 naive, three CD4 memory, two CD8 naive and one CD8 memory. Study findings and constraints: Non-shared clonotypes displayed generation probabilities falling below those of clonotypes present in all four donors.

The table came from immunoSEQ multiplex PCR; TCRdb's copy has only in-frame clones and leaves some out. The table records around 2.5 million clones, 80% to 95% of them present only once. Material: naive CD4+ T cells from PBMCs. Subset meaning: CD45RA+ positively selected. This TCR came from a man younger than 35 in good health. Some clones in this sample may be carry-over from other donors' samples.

The chain's CDR3 is CSAGYNEQFF. CDR3 nucleotide sequence: TGCAGCGCTGGCTACAATGAGCAGTTCTTC. This chain uses TRBV29-1 with TRBJ2-1; D gene unclear. V was cut by 7 bases and J by 3 bases, with 4 bases left in between. Looked up from germline, CDR1 is SQVTM and CDR2 is ANQGSEA. CDR3 length equals 10 residues.